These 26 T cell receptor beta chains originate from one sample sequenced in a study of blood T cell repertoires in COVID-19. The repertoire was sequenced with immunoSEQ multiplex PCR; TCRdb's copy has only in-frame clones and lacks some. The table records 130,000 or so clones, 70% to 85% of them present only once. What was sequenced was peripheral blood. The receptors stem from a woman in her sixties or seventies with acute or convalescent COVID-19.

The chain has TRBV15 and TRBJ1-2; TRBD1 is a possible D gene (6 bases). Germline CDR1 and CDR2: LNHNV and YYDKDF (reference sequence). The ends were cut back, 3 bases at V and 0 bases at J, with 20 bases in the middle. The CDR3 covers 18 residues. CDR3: CATSSFGGGSNTNYGYTF. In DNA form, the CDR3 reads TGTGCCACCAGCAGCTTCGGTGGGGGCTCGAATACTAACTATGGCTACACCTTC.

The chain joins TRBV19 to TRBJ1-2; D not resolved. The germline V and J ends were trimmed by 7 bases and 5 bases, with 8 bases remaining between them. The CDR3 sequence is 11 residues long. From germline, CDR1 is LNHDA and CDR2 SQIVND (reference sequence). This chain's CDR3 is CASNFGYGYTF. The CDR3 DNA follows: TGTGCCAGTAATTTCGGGTATGGCTACACCTTC.

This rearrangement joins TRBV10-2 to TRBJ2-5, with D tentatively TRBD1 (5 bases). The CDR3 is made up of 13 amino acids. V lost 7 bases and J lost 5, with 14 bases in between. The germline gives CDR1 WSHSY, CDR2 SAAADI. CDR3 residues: CASTPGPGETQYF. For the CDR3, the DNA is TGCGCCAGCACACCGGGCCCAGGGGAGACCCAGTACTTC.

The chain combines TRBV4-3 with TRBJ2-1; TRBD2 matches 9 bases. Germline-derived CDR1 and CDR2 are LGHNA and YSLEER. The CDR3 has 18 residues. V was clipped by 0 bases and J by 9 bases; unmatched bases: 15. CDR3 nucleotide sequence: TGCGCCAGCAGCCAAGACCCCCCCAGCGGGGGGCAACAGGGTGAGCAGTTCTTC. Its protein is CASSQDPPSGGQQGEQFF.

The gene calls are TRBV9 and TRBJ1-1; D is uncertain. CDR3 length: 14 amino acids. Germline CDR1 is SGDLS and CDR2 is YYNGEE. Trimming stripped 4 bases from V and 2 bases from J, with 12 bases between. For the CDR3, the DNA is TGTGCCAGCAGCCTAGGGCGGGGAAACACTGAAGCTTTCTTT. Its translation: CASSLGRGNTEAFF.

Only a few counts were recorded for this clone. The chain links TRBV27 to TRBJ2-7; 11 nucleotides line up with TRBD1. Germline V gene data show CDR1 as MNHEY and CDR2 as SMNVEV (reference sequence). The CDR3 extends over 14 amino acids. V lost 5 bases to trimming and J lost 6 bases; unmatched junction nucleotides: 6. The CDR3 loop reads CASSRVDRGREQYF. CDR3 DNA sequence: TGTGCCAGCAGTAGAGTGGACAGGGGGCGCGAGCAGTACTTC.

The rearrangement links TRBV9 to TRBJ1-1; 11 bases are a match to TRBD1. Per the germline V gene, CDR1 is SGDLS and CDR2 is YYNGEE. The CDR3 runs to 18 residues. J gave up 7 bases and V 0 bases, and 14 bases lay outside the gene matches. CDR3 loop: CASSVAMGSGQGAVEAFF. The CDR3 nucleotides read TGTGCCAGCAGCGTAGCGATGGGATCAGGACAGGGGGCGGTTGAAGCTTTCTTT. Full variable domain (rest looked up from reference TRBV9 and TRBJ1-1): DSGVTQTPKHLITATGQRVTLRCSPRSGDLSVYWYQQSLDQGLQFLIQYYNGEERAKGNILERFSAQQFPDLHSELNLSSLELGDSALYFCASSVAMGSGQGAVEAFFGQGTRLTVV.

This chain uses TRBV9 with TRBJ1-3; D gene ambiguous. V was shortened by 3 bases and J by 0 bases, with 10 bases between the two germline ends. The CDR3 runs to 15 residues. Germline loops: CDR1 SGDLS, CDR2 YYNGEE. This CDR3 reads CASSGLSLSGNTIYF. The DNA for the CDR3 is TGTGCCAGCAGCGGTTTAAGCCTCTCTGGAAACACCATATATTTT.

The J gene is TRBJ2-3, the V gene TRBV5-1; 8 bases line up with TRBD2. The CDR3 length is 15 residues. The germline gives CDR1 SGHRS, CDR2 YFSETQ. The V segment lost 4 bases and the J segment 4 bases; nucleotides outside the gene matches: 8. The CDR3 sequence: CASSLGGATADTQYF. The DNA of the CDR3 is TGCGCCAGCAGCCTCGGGGGGGCGACCGCAGATACGCAGTATTTT.

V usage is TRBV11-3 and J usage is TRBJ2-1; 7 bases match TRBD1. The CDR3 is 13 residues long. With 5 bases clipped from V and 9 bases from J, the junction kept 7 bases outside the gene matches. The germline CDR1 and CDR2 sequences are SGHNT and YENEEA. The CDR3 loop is CASSLRQGTEQFF. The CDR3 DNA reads TGTGCCAGCAGCCTAAGACAGGGCACTGAGCAGTTCTTC.

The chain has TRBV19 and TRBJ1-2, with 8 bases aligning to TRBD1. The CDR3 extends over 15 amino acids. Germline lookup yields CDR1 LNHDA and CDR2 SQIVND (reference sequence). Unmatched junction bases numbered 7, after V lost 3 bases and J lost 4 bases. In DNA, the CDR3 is TGTGCCAGTAGTATTGGGCAGGGGGCTGGCTATGGCTACACCTTC. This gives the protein CASSIGQGAGYGYTF.

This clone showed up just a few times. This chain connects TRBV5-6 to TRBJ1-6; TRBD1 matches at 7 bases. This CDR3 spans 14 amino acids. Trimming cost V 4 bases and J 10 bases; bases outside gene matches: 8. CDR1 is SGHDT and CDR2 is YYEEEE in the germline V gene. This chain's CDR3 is CASSRDSAWSPLHF. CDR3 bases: TGTGCCAGCAGCCGGGACAGCGCTTGGTCACCCCTCCACTTT.

The CDR3 loop is CAISESGGSGNTIYF. DNA for the CDR3: TGTGCCATCAGTGAGTCAGGGGGCTCTGGAAACACCATATATTTT. The chain uses TRBV10-3 and TRBJ1-3, with a weak D call TRBD1 (6 bases). The V end lost 0 bases, the J end lost 0 bases, and 6 bases lay between the germline ends. Germline CDR1 and CDR2: ENHRY and SYGVKD. The CDR3 is 15 residues long.

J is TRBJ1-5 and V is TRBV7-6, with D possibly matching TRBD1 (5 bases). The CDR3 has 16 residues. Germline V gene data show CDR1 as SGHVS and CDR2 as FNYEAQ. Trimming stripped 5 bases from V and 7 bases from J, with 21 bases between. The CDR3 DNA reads TGTGCCAGCAGCCCCCAGGGAATTGGGGCTTACCAGCCCCAGCATTTT. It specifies CASSPQGIGAYQPQHF. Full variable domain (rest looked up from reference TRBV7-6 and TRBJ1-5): GAGVSQSPRYKVTKRGQDVALRCDPISGHVSLYWYRQALGQGPEFLTYFNYEAQQDKSGLPNDRFSAERPEGSISTLTIQRTEQRDSAMYRCASSPQGIGAYQPQHFGDGTRLSIL.

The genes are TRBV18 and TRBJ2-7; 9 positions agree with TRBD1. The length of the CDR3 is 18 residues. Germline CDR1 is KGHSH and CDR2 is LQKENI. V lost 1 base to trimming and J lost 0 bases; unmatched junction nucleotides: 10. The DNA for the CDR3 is TGTGCCAGCTCACCACGGGACAGGGCACCTCTAACCTCCTACGAGCAGTACGTC. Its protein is CASSPRDRAPLTSYEQYV.

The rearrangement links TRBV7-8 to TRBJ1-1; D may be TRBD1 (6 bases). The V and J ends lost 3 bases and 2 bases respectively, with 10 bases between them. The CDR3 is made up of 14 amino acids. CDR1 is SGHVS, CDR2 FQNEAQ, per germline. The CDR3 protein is CASSFEGVNTEAFF. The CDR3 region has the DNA TGTGCCAGCAGCTTTGAGGGGGTAAACACTGAAGCTTTCTTT.

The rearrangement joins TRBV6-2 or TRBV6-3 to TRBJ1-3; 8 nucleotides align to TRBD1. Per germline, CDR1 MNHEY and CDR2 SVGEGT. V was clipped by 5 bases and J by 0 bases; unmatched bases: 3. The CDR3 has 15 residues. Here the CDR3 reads CASSQGTGSGNTIYF. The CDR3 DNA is TGTGCCAGCAGTCAAGGGACAGGCTCTGGAAACACCATATATTTT.

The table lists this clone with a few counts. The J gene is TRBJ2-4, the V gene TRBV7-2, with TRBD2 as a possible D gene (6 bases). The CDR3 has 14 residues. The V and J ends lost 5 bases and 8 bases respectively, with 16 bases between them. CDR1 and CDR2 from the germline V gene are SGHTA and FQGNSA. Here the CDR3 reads CASSPRGGEHIQYF. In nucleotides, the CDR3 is TGTGCCAGCAGCCCTAGAGGCGGGGAACACATTCAGTACTTC. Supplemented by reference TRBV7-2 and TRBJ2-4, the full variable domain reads GAGVSQSPSNKVTEKGKDVELRCDPISGHTALYWYRQSLGQGLEFLIYFQGNSAPDKSGLPSDRFSAERTGGSVSTLTIQRTQQEDSAVYLCASSPRGGEHIQYFGAGTRLSVL.

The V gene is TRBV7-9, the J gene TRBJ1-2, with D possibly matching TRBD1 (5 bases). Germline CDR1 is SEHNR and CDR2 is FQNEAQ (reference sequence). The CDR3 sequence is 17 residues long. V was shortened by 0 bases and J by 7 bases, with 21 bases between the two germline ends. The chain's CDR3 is CASSLAGRAGPVSGYTF. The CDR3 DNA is TGTGCCAGCAGCTTAGCGGGACGTGCGGGGCCGGTCTCTGGCTACACCTTC.

CDR3 region: CASSGTSGGVSSYNEQFF. Written as DNA, the CDR3 is TGTGCCAGCAGCGGGACTAGCGGGGGGGTCAGCTCCTACAATGAGCAGTTCTTC. V usage is TRBV7-9 and J usage is TRBJ2-1, with TRBD2 matching over 16 bases. Germline assignment: CDR1 SEHNR and CDR2 FQNEAQ (reference sequence). The length of the CDR3 is 18 residues. The V gene end was trimmed by 5 bases and the J gene end by 0 bases; junction bases not matched to a gene: 4.

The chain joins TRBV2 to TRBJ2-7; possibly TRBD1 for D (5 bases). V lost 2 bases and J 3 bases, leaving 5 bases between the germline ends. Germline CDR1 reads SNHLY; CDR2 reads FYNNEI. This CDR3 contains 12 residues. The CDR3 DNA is TGTGCCAGCAGTGAACAGGGCTACGAGCAGTACTTC. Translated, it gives CASSEQGYEQYF. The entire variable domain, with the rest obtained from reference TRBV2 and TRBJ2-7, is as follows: EPEVTQTPSHQVTQMGQEVILRCVPISNHLYFYWYRQILGQKVEFLVSFYNNEISEKSEIFDDQFSVERPDGSNFTLKIRSTKLEDSAMYFCASSEQGYEQYFGPGTRLTVT.

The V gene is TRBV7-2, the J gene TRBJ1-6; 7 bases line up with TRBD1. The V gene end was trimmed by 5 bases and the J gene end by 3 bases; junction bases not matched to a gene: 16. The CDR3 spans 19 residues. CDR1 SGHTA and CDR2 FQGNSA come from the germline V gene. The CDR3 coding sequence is TGTGCCAGCAGCCCCGGGACAGCCAGAGCCGCAGGCTATAATTCACCCCTCCACTTT. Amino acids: CASSPGTARAAGYNSPLHF.

CDR3 bases: TGTGCCAGCAGCTTAGGGGAATGGGGAACAGGATCCGAGCAGTTCTTC. Translated: CASSLGEWGTGSEQFF. V usage is TRBV7-9 and J usage is TRBJ2-1, with a tentative D call TRBD1 (5 bases). Trimming removed 1 base from V and 10 bases from J, with 20 bases in between. The CDR3 is 16 amino acids. CDR1 SEHNR and CDR2 FQNEAQ come from the germline V gene (reference sequence).

The CDR3 DNA is TGCGCCAGCAGCCCCGCCCCACTAGACACAGATACGCAGTATTTT. Its protein is CASSPAPLDTDTQYF. J is TRBJ2-3 and V is TRBV5-1, with D possibly being TRBD2 (5 bases). The CDR3 consists of 15 residues. Germline V CDR1 and CDR2: SGHRS, YFSETQ. V lost 4 bases to trimming and J lost 2 bases, with 14 bases between them.

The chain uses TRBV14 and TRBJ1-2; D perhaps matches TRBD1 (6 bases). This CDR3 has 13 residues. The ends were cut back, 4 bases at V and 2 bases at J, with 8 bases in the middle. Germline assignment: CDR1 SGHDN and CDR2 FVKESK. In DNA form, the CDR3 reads TGTGCCAGCAGCCCGGACAGAAACTATGGCTACACCTTC. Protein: CASSPDRNYGYTF.

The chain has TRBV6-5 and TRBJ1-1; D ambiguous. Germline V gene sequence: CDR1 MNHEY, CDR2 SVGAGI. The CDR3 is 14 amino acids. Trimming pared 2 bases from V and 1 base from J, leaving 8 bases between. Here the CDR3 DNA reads TGTGCCAGCAGTTACACTCATAAGAACACTGAAGCTTTCTTT. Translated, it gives CASSYTHKNTEAFF.